Presented here are 9 T cell receptor beta chains from one specimen sequenced in a study of T cells in Graves' hyperthyroidism and ophthalmopathy. The source material, RNA transcripts, was used to amplify TCR beta CDR3 regions. TCR CDR3 underwent first-round RT-PCR with the HTBI primer set. MiXCR, run by TCRdb on the multiplex PCR reads, gives a single entry per CDR3 protein. The sample holds roughly 500,000 distinct CDR3 sequences; around 43% are singletons and the top ten take about 40%. Sequenced: peripheral blood or thyroid tissue (not recorded which). All receptors derive from an adult woman with Graves' disease, either hyperthyroidism or ophthalmopathy (not recorded which).

A word on this clonotype: This may arise from a read error, as a much more abundant clone is one base away. The CDR3 reads CASSEPRTENTIYF. CDR3 nucleotides: TGTGCCAGCAGTGAACCAAGGACTGAAAACACCATATATTTT. The V and J genes are TRBV2 and TRBJ1-3; D gene uncertain. This CDR3 region has 14 residues. Germline CDR1 reads SNHLY; CDR2 reads FYNNEI. V was trimmed by 2 bases and J by 6 bases, leaving 11 bases between them.

This clonotype has a count of ten or more. This chain links TRBV20-1 with TRBJ2-7; D unresolved. CDR3 length: 12 amino acids. V shed 3 bases and J shed 0 bases, with 6 bases lying between them. CDR1 is DFQATT, CDR2 SNEGSKA, per germline (reference sequence). The DNA for the CDR3 is TGCAGTGCTAGTCAGATCTCCTACGAGCAGTACTTC. Its protein is CSASQISYEQYF.

This clonotype was observed at least ten times. The chain employs TRBV5-1 and TRBJ2-7; 8 bases map to TRBD2. With V trimmed by 4 bases and J by 6 bases, 3 bases remained unmatched. The CDR3 runs to 12 residues. Germline V gives CDR1 SGHRS, CDR2 YFSETQ. The chain's CDR3 is CASSTGLAEQYF. CDR3 bases: TGCGCCAGCAGCACAGGACTAGCCGAGCAGTACTTC. Full variable domain (outside the CDR3, taken from reference TRBV5-1 and TRBJ2-7): KAGVTQTPRYLIKTRGQQVTLSCSPISGHRSVSWYQQTPGQGLQFLFEYFSETQRNKGNFPGRFSGRQFSNSRSEMNVSTLELGDSALYLCASSTGLAEQYFGPGTRLTVT.

Ten or more counts support this clonotype. The chain links TRBV5-1 to TRBJ1-1; TRBD1 matches 9 bases. V lost 4 bases to trimming and J lost 5 bases; unmatched junction nucleotides: 6. Germline lookup yields CDR1 SGHRS and CDR2 YFSETQ. The CDR3 extends over 14 amino acids. The CDR3 DNA reads TGCGCCAGCAGCCTAGAAGGACAGGGGACTGAAGCTTTCTTT. Its translation is CASSLEGQGTEAFF.

This clonotype has a handful of counts. CDR3 coding DNA: TGTGCCAGCAGCCAACTGACTAGCGGGAGGTACGAGCAGTACTTC. It yields the protein CASSQLTSGRYEQYF. The V call is TRBV7-9, the J call TRBJ2-7; 13 bases match TRBD2. The CDR3 extends over 15 amino acids. Germline V gene lookup returns CDR1 SEHNR and CDR2 FQNEAQ (reference sequence). V trimming: 5 bases; J trimming: 4 bases; junction bases outside the gene matches: 5.

The chain uses TRBV10-1 and TRBJ1-4; D remains ambiguous. Per germline, CDR1 WNHNN and CDR2 SYGVQD (reference sequence). The V end was cut by 3 bases, the J end by 1 base, with 3 bases between. This CDR3 comprises 13 residues. As DNA, the CDR3 is TGCGCCAGCAGTGACAGAACTAATGAAAAACTGTTTTTT. Translated: CASSDRTNEKLFF.

In its sample, this clonotype was seen a few times. This rearrangement joins TRBV6-2 or TRBV6-3 to TRBJ2-7; no reliable D call. V was cut by 4 bases and J by 2 bases, with 12 bases left in between. The CDR3 runs 14 residues. Germline CDR1 reads MNHEY; CDR2 reads SVGEGT. The CDR3 DNA follows: TGTGCCAGCAGTTCCCTCTATGGGGCCTACGAGCAGTACTTC. Residues: CASSSLYGAYEQYF.

V gene TRBV2 combines with J gene TRBJ2-7; D might be TRBD1 (5 bases). CDR3 length: 13 amino acids. The germline V gene encodes CDR1 SNHLY and CDR2 FYNNEI. The CDR3 DNA follows: TGTGCAGGGGCAGTCTGGCCTCGAGACGAGCAGTACTTC. Translated, it gives CAGAVWPRDEQYF.

This clonotype has a count of ten or more. The chain recombines TRBV4-1 with TRBJ2-7; weak D call: TRBD1 (7 bases). The V end lost 3 bases, the J end lost 1 base, and 16 bases lay between the germline ends. Germline CDR1 MGHRA, CDR2 YSYEKL. The CDR3 runs 16 residues. Here the CDR3 DNA reads TGCGCCAGCAGCCACGGCGGGACAGTAAAATCCTACGAGCAGTACTTC. Its protein is CASSHGGTVKSYEQYF.